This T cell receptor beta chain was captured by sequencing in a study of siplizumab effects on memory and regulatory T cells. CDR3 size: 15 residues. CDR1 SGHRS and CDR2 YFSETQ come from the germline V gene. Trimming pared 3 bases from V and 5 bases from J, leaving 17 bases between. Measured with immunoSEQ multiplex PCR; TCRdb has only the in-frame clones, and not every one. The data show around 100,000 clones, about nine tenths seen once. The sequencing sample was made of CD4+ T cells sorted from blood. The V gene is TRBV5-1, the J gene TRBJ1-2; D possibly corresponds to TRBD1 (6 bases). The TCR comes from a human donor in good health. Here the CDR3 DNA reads TGCGCCAGCAGCTCCACCACAGGGCAAGATTATGGCTACACCTTC. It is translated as CASSSTTGQDYGYTF.